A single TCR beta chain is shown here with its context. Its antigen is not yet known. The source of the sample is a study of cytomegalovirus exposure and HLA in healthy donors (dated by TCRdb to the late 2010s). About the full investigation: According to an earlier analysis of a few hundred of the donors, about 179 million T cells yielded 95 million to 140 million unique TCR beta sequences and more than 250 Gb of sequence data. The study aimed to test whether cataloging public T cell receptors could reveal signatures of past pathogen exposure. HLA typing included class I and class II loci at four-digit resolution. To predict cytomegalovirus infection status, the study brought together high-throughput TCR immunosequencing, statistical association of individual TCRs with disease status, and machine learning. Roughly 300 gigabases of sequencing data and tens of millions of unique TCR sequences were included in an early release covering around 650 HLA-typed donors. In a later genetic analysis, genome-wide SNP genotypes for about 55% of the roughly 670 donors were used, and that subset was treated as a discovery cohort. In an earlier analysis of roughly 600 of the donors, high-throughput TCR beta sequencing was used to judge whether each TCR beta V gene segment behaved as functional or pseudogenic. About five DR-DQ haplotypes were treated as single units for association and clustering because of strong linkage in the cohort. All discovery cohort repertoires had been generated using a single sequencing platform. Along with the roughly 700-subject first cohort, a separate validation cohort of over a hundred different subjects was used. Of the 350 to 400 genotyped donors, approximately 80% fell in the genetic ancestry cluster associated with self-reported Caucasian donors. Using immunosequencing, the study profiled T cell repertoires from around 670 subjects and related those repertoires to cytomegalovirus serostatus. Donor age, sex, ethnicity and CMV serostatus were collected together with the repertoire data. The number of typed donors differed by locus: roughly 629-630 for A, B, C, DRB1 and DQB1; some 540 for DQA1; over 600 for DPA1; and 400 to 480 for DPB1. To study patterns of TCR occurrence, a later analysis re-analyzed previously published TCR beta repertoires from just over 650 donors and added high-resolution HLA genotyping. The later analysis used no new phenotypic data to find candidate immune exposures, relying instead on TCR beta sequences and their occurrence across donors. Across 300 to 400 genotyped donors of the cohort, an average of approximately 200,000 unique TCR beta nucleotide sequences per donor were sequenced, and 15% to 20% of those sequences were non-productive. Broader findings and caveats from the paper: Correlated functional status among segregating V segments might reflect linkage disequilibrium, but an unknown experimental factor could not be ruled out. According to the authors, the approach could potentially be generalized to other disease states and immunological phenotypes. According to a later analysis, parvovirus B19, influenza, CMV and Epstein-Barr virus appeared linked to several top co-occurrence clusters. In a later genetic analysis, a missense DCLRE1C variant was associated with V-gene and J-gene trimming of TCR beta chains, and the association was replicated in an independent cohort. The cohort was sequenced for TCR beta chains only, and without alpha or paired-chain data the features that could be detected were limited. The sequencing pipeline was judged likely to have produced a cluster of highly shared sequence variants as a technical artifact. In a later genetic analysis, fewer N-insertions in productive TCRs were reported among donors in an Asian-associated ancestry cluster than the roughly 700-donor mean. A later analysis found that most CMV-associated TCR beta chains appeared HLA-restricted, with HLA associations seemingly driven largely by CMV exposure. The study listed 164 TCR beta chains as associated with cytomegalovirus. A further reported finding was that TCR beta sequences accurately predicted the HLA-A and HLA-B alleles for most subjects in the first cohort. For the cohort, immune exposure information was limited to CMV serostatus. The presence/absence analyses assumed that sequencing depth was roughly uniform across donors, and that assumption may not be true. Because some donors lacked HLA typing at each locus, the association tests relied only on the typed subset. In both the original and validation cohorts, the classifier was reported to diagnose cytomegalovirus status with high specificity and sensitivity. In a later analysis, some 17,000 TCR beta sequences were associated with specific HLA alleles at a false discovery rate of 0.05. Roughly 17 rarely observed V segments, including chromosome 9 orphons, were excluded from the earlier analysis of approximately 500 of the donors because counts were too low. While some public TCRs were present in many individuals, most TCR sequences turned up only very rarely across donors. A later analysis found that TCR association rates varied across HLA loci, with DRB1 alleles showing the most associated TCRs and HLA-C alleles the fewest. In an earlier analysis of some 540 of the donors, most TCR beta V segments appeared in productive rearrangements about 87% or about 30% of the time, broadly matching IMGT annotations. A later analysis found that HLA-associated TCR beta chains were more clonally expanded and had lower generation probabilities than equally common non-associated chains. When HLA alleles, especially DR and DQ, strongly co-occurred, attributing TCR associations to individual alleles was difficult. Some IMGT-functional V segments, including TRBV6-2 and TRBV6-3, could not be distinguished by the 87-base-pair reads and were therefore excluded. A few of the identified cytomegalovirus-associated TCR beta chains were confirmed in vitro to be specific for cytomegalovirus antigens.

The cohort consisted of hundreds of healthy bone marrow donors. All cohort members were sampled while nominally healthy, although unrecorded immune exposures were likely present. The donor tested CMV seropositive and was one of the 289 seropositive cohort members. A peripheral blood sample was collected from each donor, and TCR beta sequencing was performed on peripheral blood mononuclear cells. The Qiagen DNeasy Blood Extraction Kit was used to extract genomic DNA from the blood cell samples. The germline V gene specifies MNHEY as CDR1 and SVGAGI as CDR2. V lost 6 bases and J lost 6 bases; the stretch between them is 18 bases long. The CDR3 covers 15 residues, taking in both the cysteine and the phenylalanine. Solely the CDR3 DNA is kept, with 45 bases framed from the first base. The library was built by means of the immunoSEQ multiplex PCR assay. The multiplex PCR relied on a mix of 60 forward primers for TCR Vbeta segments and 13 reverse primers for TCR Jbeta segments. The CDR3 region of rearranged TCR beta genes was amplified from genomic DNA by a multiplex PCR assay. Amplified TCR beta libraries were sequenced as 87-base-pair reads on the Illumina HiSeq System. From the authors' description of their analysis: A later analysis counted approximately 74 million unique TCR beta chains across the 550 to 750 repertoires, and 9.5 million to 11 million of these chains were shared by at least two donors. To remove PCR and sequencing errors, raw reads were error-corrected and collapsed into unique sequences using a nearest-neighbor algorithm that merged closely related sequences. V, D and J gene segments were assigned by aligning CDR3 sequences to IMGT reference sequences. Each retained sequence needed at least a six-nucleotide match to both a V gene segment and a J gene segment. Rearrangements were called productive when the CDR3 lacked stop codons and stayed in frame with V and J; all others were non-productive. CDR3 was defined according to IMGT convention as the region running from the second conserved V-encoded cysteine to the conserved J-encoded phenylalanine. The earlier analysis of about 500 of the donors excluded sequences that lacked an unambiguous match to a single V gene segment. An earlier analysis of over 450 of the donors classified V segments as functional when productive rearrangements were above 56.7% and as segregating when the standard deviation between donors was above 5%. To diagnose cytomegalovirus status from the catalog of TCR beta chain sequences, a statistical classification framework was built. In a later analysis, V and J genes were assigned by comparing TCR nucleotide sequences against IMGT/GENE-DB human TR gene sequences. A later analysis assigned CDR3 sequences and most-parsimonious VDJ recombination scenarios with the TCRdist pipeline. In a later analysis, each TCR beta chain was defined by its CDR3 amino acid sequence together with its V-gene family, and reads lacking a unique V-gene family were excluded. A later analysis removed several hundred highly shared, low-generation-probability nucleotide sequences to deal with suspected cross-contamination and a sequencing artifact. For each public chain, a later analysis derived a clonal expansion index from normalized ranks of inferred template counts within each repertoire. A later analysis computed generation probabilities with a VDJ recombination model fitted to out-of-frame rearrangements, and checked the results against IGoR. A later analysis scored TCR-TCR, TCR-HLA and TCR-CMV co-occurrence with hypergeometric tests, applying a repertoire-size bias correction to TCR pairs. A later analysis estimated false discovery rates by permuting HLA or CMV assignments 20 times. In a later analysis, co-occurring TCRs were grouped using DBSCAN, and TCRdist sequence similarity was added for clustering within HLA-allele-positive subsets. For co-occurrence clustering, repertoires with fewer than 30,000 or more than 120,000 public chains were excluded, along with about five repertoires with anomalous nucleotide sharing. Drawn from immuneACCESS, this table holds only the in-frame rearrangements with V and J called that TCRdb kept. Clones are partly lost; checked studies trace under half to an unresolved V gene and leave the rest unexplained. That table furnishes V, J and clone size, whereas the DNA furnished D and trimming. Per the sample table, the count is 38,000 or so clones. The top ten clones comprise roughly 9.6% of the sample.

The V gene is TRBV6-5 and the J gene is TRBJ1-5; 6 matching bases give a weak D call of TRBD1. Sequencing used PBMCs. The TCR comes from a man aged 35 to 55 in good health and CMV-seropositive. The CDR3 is CASSDLTGRGQPQHF. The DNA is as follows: TGTGCCAGCAGCGATCTAACAGGGCGCGGTCAGCCCCAGCATTTT.